The clone carrying this TCR beta chain appeared a few times. Its target is not known. Each CDR3 protein gets one entry after TCRdb re-called the 5' RACE reads with MiXCR. The sample yields more than 75,000 distinct CDR3 sequences, approximately 4.6% seen once. Time point meaning: longitudinal time-point 3. The germline V and J ends were trimmed by 1 base and 4 bases, with 13 bases remaining between them. Germline loops: CDR1 GTSNPN, CDR2 SVGIG (reference sequence). The CDR3 totals 14 residues. These data are taken from a study of neurological immune-mediated disorders. Study-wide findings and caveats: When repertoires were grouped phylogenetically, those of 18 of 34 multiple sclerosis patients fell into one related-CDR3 cluster, a possible signature. Expanded clones shared no identical CDR3 amino acid sequences across subjects, which suggested private TCR-beta repertoires in all groups.

The sequence derives from an older woman with multiple sclerosis. The gene calls are TRBV30 and TRBJ1-2; a weak D match, TRBD1 (5 bases). Material for sequencing was PBMCs. The CDR3 DNA is TGTGCCTGGAGTGCCACAGGTCCCTCCTATGGCTACACCTTC. Translating it yields CAWSATGPSYGYTF.